The rows below give T cell receptor beta chains drawn from one sample of a study of blood T cell repertoires in COVID-19. This table comes from immunoSEQ multiplex PCR, and its TCRdb copy is limited to in-frame clones, with some not included. Of some 200,000 clones listed, around 90% are singletons. The sample taken for sequencing was PBMCs or T cells enriched from blood (not recorded which). These receptors all stem from a woman aged 30 to 39 who had recovered from COVID-19. Each CDR3 is given with its conserved first and last residue. Fields, in order: CDR3 DNA, CDR3 protein, clone size, J gene, V gene, D gene. D genes are given only for firm matches. Clone size is shown for a subset of rows, as once, few, many or a class of expanded clone.

cdr3_nt: TGCGCCAGCAGCTTGGCCTGGGTAGCGGGGGGCCAAACCTACGAGCAGTACTTC; cdr3_aa: CASSLAWVAGGQTYEQYF; clone_size: NA; j_call: TRBJ2-7; v_call: TRBV5-1; d_call: TRBD2
cdr3_nt: TGTGCCAGTAGACAGGGGACAGGGGCGATTGGTAGCAATCAGCCCCAGCATTTT; cdr3_aa: CASRQGTGAIGSNQPQHF; clone_size: NA; j_call: TRBJ1-5; v_call: TRBV19; d_call: TRBD1
cdr3_nt: TGTGCCATCAGTGAGTATCTAACAGGGAGCAATCAGCCCCAGCATTTT; cdr3_aa: CAISEYLTGSNQPQHF; clone_size: NA; j_call: TRBJ1-5; v_call: TRBV10-3; d_call: NA
cdr3_nt: TGTGCCAGCAGTTCGACTGCCTTTGGGCCCCAGCATTTT; cdr3_aa: CASSSTAFGPQHF; clone_size: NA; j_call: TRBJ1-5; v_call: TRBV27; d_call: NA
cdr3_nt: TGCGCCAGCAGCCAAGATCCGGGTCAAGAGACCCAGTACTTC; cdr3_aa: CASSQDPGQETQYF; clone_size: NA; j_call: TRBJ2-5; v_call: TRBV4-1; d_call: NA
cdr3_nt: TGTGCCAGCAGCGACTCCGGGACAGAGTACGAGCAGTACTTC; cdr3_aa: CASSDSGTEYEQYF; clone_size: once; j_call: TRBJ2-7; v_call: TRBV5-6; d_call: TRBD1
cdr3_nt: TGTGCCAGCAGCCGACAGGGGGGAAACTATGGCTACACCTTC; cdr3_aa: CASSRQGGNYGYTF; clone_size: NA; j_call: TRBJ1-2; v_call: TRBV7-9; d_call: TRBD1
cdr3_nt: TGTGCCAGCAGTTACAAAGGGGGCTGGTACTATGGCTACACCTTC; cdr3_aa: CASSYKGGWYYGYTF; clone_size: NA; j_call: TRBJ1-2; v_call: TRBV6-5; d_call: TRBD1
cdr3_nt: TGTGCCAGCAGCACCACACAGTCGAGCTGTATCACTGAAGCTTTCTTT; cdr3_aa: CASSTTQSSCITEAFF; clone_size: NA; j_call: TRBJ1-1; v_call: TRBV21-1; d_call: NA
cdr3_nt: TGTGCCAGCAGTTCCCCGGGACAGGGCCCCGAGCAGTACTTC; cdr3_aa: CASSSPGQGPEQYF; clone_size: NA; j_call: TRBJ2-7; v_call: TRBV25-1; d_call: TRBD1
cdr3_nt: TGTGCCAGCAGTTCATCGACCGGGACTAGCGGGGGAGACACCGGGGAGCTGTTTTTT; cdr3_aa: CASSSSTGTSGGDTGELFF; clone_size: NA; j_call: TRBJ2-2; v_call: TRBV6-4; d_call: TRBD2
cdr3_nt: TGTGCCAGCAGCTTTACTAGCGGGGGGTACAATGAGCAGTTCTTC; cdr3_aa: CASSFTSGGYNEQFF; clone_size: NA; j_call: TRBJ2-1; v_call: TRBV7-3; d_call: TRBD2
cdr3_nt: TGCGCCAGCAGCCAAGGGGTAGCGGGGCGTACCTACGAGCAGTACTTC; cdr3_aa: CASSQGVAGRTYEQYF; clone_size: NA; j_call: TRBJ2-7; v_call: TRBV5-1; d_call: TRBD2
cdr3_nt: TGTGCCAGCAGTACGGCAGGGGACTATGGCTACACCTTC; cdr3_aa: CASSTAGDYGYTF; clone_size: NA; j_call: TRBJ1-2; v_call: TRBV2; d_call: NA
cdr3_nt: TGTGCCACCAGTGACGGACAGGGACTGAACACTGAAGCTTTCTTT; cdr3_aa: CATSDGQGLNTEAFF; clone_size: once; j_call: TRBJ1-1; v_call: TRBV24-1; d_call: TRBD1
cdr3_nt: TGTGCCAGCAGCTACCCTGCGGCCCGACAAGAGACCCAGTACTTC; cdr3_aa: CASSYPAARQETQYF; clone_size: NA; j_call: TRBJ2-5; v_call: TRBV5-4; d_call: NA
cdr3_nt: TGTGCCAGCAGCTTAGGGACTCCGAATGAAGCTTTCTTT; cdr3_aa: CASSLGTPNEAFF; clone_size: once; j_call: TRBJ1-1; v_call: TRBV7-9; d_call: NA